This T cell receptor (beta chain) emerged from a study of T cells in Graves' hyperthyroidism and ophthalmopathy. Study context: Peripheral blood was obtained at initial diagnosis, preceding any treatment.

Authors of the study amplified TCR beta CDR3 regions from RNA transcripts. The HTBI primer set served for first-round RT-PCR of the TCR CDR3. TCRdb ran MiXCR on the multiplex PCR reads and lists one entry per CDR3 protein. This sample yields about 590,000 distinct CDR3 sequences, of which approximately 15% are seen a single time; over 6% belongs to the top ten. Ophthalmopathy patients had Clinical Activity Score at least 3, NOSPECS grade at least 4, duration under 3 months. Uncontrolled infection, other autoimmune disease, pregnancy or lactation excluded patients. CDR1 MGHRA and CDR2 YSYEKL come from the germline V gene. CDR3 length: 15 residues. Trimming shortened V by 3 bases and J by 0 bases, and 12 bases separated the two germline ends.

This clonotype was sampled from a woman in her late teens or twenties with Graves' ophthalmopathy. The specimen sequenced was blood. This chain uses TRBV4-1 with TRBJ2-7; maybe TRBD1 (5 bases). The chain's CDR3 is CASSHGTTASYEQYF. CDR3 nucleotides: TGCGCCAGCAGCCACGGAACGACAGCCTCCTACGAGCAGTACTTC.